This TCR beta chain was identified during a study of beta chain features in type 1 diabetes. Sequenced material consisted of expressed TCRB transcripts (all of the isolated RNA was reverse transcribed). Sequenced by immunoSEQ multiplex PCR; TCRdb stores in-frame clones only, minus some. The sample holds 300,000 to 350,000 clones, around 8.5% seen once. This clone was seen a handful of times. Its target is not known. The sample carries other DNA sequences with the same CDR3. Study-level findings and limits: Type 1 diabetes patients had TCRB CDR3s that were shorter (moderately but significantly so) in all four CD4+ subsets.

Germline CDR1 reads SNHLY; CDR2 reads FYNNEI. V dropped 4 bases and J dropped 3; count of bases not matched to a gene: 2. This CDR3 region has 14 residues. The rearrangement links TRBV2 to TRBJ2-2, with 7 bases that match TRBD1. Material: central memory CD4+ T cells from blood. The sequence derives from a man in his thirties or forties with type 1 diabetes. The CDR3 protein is CASSGQGDTGELFF. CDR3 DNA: TGTGCCAGCAGTGGTCAGGGGGACACCGGGGAGCTGTTTTTT.